A selection of T cell receptor beta chains follows, all from one sample in a study of blood T cell repertoires in COVID-19. Only in-frame clones appear in the TCRdb table, and some are missing; sequencing was by immunoSEQ multiplex PCR. This table holds approximately 200,000 clones, roughly 82% found once. The specimen was PBMCs or T cells enriched from blood (not recorded which). The receptor source for this set is a woman in her 30s who had recovered from COVID-19. CDR3s include the opening cysteine and the closing phenylalanine or tryptophan. The D gene is left open where the match is weak. A clone size is listed for some rows: how often the clone was seen (once, few, many), or a class if it is expanded.

CAWSAGGNYGYTF	TGTGCCTGGAGTGCGGGTGGGAACTATGGCTACACCTTC	TRBJ1-2	-	-	TRBV30
CASAPQGGEQFF	TGCGCCAGCGCCCCTCAGGGGGGTGAGCAGTTCTTC	TRBJ2-1	-	-	TRBV5-1
CASSFNRDEQYF	TGTGCCAGCAGTTTTAACAGGGACGAGCAGTACTTC	TRBJ2-7	-	-	TRBV28
CASSFPRDRPPWGNQPQHF	TGTGCCAGCAGTTTCCCCCGGGACAGACCTCCTTGGGGCAATCAGCCCCAGCATTTT	TRBJ1-5	-	TRBD1	TRBV28
CAWDLGASNQPQHF	TGTGCCTGGGACCTTGGGGCTAGCAATCAGCCCCAGCATTTT	TRBJ1-5	-	-	TRBV30
CASSPEGFAKTEAFF	TGTGCCAGCAGCCCAGAGGGTTTCGCGAAAACTGAAGCTTTCTTT	TRBJ1-1	once	-	TRBV13
CASSLGQMSNQPQHF	TGTGCCAGCAGTCTGGGACAGATGAGCAATCAGCCCCAGCATTTT	TRBJ1-5	-	TRBD1	TRBV6-5
CASSSDASGSSNEQFF	TGCGCCAGCAGCTCGGACGCTAGCGGGAGCAGCAATGAGCAGTTCTTC	TRBJ2-1	-	TRBD2	TRBV5-1
CASSPLAGDNYGYTF	TGTGCCAGCTCACCACTGGCCGGGGATAACTATGGCTACACCTTC	TRBJ1-2	-	-	TRBV18
CASSLGRGTGHYEQYF	TGTGCCAGCAGCTTAGGTCGTGGGACAGGCCACTACGAGCAGTACTTC	TRBJ2-7	-	TRBD1	TRBV11-1
CASNEDREYRGYTF	TGTGCCAGCAACGAGGACAGGGAGTATCGGGGCTACACCTTC	TRBJ1-2	-	TRBD1	TRBV6-5
CAWSTGDGETQYF	TGTGCCTGGAGTACAGGGGACGGGGAGACCCAGTACTTC	TRBJ2-5	-	TRBD1	TRBV30
CASSLVEGETQYF	TGCGCCAGCAGCTTGGTCGAGGGAGAGACCCAGTACTTC	TRBJ2-5	many	-	TRBV5-1
CASSLATSGSYNEQFF	TGTGCCAGCAGCTTGGCGACTAGCGGGAGTTACAATGAGCAGTTCTTC	TRBJ2-1	-	TRBD2	TRBV5-6
CASSPAGLAGRDNEQFF	TGTGCCAGCAGTCCCGCGGGACTAGCGGGTCGAGACAATGAGCAGTTCTTC	TRBJ2-1	-	TRBD2	TRBV27
CASSQGTGRRDGYTF	TGTGCCAGCAGCCAAGGGACAGGGCGGAGGGATGGCTACACCTTC	TRBJ1-2	-	TRBD1	TRBV3-1/TRBV3-2
CASTRRGYNTEAFF	TGTGCCAGCACCCGGAGGGGTTACAACACTGAAGCTTTCTTT	TRBJ1-1	once	-	TRBV13
CASTPEGGNGGELFF	TGTGCCAGCACCCCCGAGGGCGGGAATGGCGGGGAGCTGTTTTTT	TRBJ2-2	-	-	TRBV6-4
CATSAGQKGPTIKRTGSYEQYF	TGTGCCACCAGCGCGGGACAGAAGGGTCCCACTATTAAGCGGACCGGCTCCTACGAGCAGTACTTC	TRBJ2-7	-	-	TRBV24-1
CASSILPGTASLEQYF	TGCGCCAGCAGCATCCTCCCCGGGACAGCCTCCCTCGAGCAGTACTTC	TRBJ2-7	few	TRBD1	TRBV5-1
CAIRENLPGNTIYF	TGTGCCATCAGGGAGAACTTACCTGGAAACACCATATATTTT	TRBJ1-3	-	-	TRBV10-3
CASSFDQDYEQYF	TGTGCCAGCAGCTTTGACCAGGACTACGAGCAGTACTTC	TRBJ2-7	once	-	TRBV5-4
CASSDPRTAYNSPLHF	TGTGCCAGCAGTGACCCACGGACAGCGTATAATTCACCCCTCCACTTT	TRBJ1-6	-	-	TRBV2
CAWIGLAESTDTQYF	TGTGCCTGGATAGGGCTAGCAGAAAGCACAGATACGCAGTATTTT	TRBJ2-3	-	-	TRBV30
CASNRGQSNSPLHF	TGTGCCAGCAACAGGGGGCAGAGTAATTCACCCCTCCACTTT	TRBJ1-6	-	TRBD1	TRBV6-5
CASSQQTSSLNTGELFF	TGTGCCAGCAGCCAACAGACTAGCAGCCTGAACACCGGGGAGCTGTTTTTT	TRBJ2-2	-	TRBD2	TRBV4-2
CASSQPLSGRAYEQYF	TGCGCCAGCAGCCAACCCCTTAGCGGGAGGGCCTACGAGCAGTACTTC	TRBJ2-7	-	TRBD2	TRBV4-1
CASRKGQGAIYSNQPQHF	TGTGCCAGCAGGAAGGGACAGGGGGCAATATATAGCAATCAGCCCCAGCATTTT	TRBJ1-5	once	TRBD1	TRBV2